The T cell receptor (beta chain) described here comes from a study of blood T cell repertoires in COVID-19. About the research overall: The United States, Italy and Spain provided the acute and convalescent COVID-19 samples.

CDR1 is DFQATT and CDR2 is SNEGSKA in the germline V gene (reference sequence). Between the trimmed V and J ends, which lost 5 bases and 3 bases, there was a span of 5 bases. The CDR3 covers 10 residues. The method was immunoSEQ multiplex PCR; TCRdb's version includes in-frame clones alone and lacks a portion of them. The sample has 85,000 to 130,000 clones, roughly nine tenths seen once. The sample consisted of peripheral blood. V is TRBV20-1 and J is TRBJ2-7; no reliable D call. The sequence was collected from a human donor in a cohort sampled during active COVID-19. CDR3 sequence reads: CSAPIYEQYF. The CDR3 nucleotides are TGCAGTGCTCCTATCTACGAGCAGTACTTC.